A single sample gave rise to the 32 T cell receptor beta chains below, sequenced in a study of early T cells in non-severe SARS-CoV-2 infection. TCRdb ran MiXCR on the 5' RACE reads and lists one entry per CDR3 protein. This sample carries approximately 71,000 distinct CDR3 sequences, around 11% of them seen once, and the ten largest clones take roughly 2.5%. This sample comprised whole blood, obtained at baseline. All receptors come from an adult who was a healthcare worker with PCR-confirmed SARS-CoV-2 infection or an uninfected control (not recorded which).

The gene calls are TRBV24-1 and TRBJ1-5; D not certain. The V gene lost 6 bases and the J gene lost 2 bases, with 4 bases spanning the gap. The germline V gene encodes CDR1 KGHDR and CDR2 SFDVKD. CDR3 size: 12 residues. CDR3 sequence: CATSRGNQPQHF. The CDR3 region has the DNA TGTGCCACCAGTAGGGGCAATCAGCCCCAGCATTTT.

V and J are TRBV3-1 and TRBJ1-3; perhaps TRBD1 as D (5 bases). Trimming took 0 bases from V and 4 from J, leaving 7 bases between them. The CDR3 runs 14 residues. Germline loops: CDR1 LGHDT, CDR2 YNNKEL (reference sequence). DNA of the CDR3: TGTGCCAGCAGCCAAGACCACAGGGGAAACACCATATATTTT. It codes for CASSQDHRGNTIYF.

The V call is TRBV3-1, the J call TRBJ1-1, with 7 nucleotides matching TRBD1. The V gene's germline CDR1 is LGHDT and CDR2 YNNKEL (reference sequence). After removal of 3 bases from V and 1 base from J, the junction contained 5 bases not matched to a gene. The CDR3 totals 15 residues. CDR3 DNA sequence: TGTGCCAGCAGCCACGTAGACAGGGAGAACACTGAAGCTTTCTTT. It specifies CASSHVDRENTEAFF.

This clonotype came up a few times. The chain uses TRBV21-1 and TRBJ2-3; no DNA check was done on the table's D call, TRBD1. TRBV21-1 is noted as a pseudogene. CDR3 length equals 15 residues. The CDR3 is CASSKISPDTDTQYF. The CDR3 nucleotides read TGTGCCAGCAGCAAAATATCCCCGGACACAGATACGCAGTATTTT.

The chain joins TRBV20-1 to TRBJ2-2; tentatively, D is TRBD2 (6 bases). Per the germline V gene, CDR1 is DFQATT and CDR2 is SNEGSKA (reference sequence). The germline V and J ends were trimmed by 1 base and 6 bases, with 9 bases remaining between them. This CDR3 is 13 amino acids long. CDR3 in DNA: TGCAGTGCTAGAGGCCGGGGGTCCGGGGAGCTGTTTTTT. This sequence encodes CSARGRGSGELFF.

The rearrangement links TRBV20-1 to TRBJ2-3; 10 nucleotides match TRBD2. Trimming cost V 2 bases and J 1 base; bases outside gene matches: 3. This CDR3 has 15 residues. CDR1 is DFQATT, CDR2 SNEGSKA, per germline (reference sequence). CDR3 amino acids: CSARRLAGGTDTQYF. In DNA, the CDR3 is TGCAGTGCTAGACGCCTAGCGGGGGGCACAGATACGCAGTATTTT.

This clonotype was seen more than once but under ten times. CDR3 sequence (DNA): TGCAGTGCTAGATCCCCGAGAGAGAACACTGAAGCTTTCTTT. Translation: CSARSPRENTEAFF. V is TRBV20-1 and J is TRBJ1-1; D unresolved. The CDR3 has 14 amino acids. The V gene's germline CDR1 is DFQATT and CDR2 SNEGSKA (reference sequence). V lost 2 bases to trimming and J lost 1 base, with 11 bases between them.

This clonotype was seen a handful of times. The chain has TRBV15 and TRBJ2-4; weak D call: TRBD1 (5 bases). Germline lookup yields CDR1 LNHNV and CDR2 YYDKDF (reference sequence). V gave up 6 bases and J gave up 0 bases, with 6 bases separating them. The CDR3 sequence is 13 residues long. In DNA, the CDR3 is TGTGCCACCAGACAGGCAGCCAAAAACATTCAGTACTTC. Protein product: CATRQAAKNIQYF.

The chain has TRBV20-1 and TRBJ2-1; D uncertain. The CDR3 has 12 amino acids. Trimming left V 3 bases short and J 8 bases short, with 11 bases between. Germline CDR1 is DFQATT and CDR2 is SNEGSKA (reference sequence). CDR3 in amino acids: CSARVQSYEQFF. The CDR3 DNA is TGCAGTGCTAGGGTCCAGTCCTATGAGCAGTTCTTC.

There are many counts of this clonotype. This rearrangement joins TRBV5-1 to TRBJ1-1; 7 nucleotides agree with TRBD1. V shed 4 bases and J 1 base; nucleotides not matched to a gene: 7. CDR1 is SGHRS and CDR2 is YFSETQ in the germline V gene. CDR3 size: 15 residues. CDR3 nucleotide sequence: TGCGCCAGCAGCCCGCGGGACAGTAAGAACACTGAAGCTTTCTTT. It yields the protein CASSPRDSKNTEAFF.

This clonotype was recorded a few times. The genes are TRBV18 and TRBJ1-1, with 7 positions matching TRBD1. V shed 3 bases and J 5 bases; nucleotides not matched to a gene: 6. From germline, CDR1 is KGHSH and CDR2 LQKENI. The CDR3 length is 14 residues. DNA for the CDR3: TGTGCCAGCTCACCCTTCAGGGGGGAGACTGAAGCTTTCTTT. Translation: CASSPFRGETEAFF.

The chain links TRBV5-1 to TRBJ2-3, with D perhaps given as TRBD1 or TRBD2 (5 bases each). The germline V gene has CDR1 SGHRS and CDR2 YFSETQ. The V end was cut by 5 bases, the J end by 4 bases, with 20 bases between. The CDR3 runs 16 residues. This chain's CDR3 is CASSWRFRAGPDTQYF. In DNA, the CDR3 is TGCGCCAGCAGTTGGCGGTTCAGGGCGGGCCCAGATACGCAGTATTTT. Full variable domain (missing parts from reference TRBV5-1 and TRBJ2-3): KAGVTQTPRYLIKTRGQQVTLSCSPISGHRSVSWYQQTPGQGLQFLFEYFSETQRNKGNFPGRFSGRQFSNSRSEMNVSTLELGDSALYLCASSWRFRAGPDTQYFGPGTRLTVL.

This clonotype was observed a handful of times. At one boundary the junction diverges from the germline segment, which might be a read error. This rearrangement joins TRBV10-3 to TRBJ1-6; TRBD1 matches 10 bases. The CDR3 runs 15 residues. CDR1 is ENHRY and CDR2 is SYGVKD in the germline V gene. The CDR3: CATHPGQGVGSPLHF. In nucleotides, the CDR3 is TGTGCCACTCACCCCGGACAGGGGGTGGGTTCACCCCTCCATTTT.

In this sample, this clonotype turned up a few times. This chain links TRBV29-1 with TRBJ2-3, with 9 bases aligning to TRBD1. The length of the CDR3 is 11 residues. CDR1 is SQVTM and CDR2 is ANQGSEA in the germline V gene. CDR3 sequence (DNA): TGCGGGACAGGGCGTGCAGATACGCAGTATTTT. Its protein product is CGTGRADTQYF.

This clonotype was found a few times. The V and J genes are TRBV11-2 and TRBJ2-7; 9 nucleotides agree with TRBD2. With 5 bases clipped from V and 0 bases from J, the junction kept 11 bases outside the gene matches. Germline CDR1 is SGHAT and CDR2 is FQNNGV. This CDR3 is built from 17 residues. CDR3 DNA: TGTGCCAGCAGCCGAAGCTCTAGCGGGGCCCCCTCCTACGAGCAGTACTTC. This gives the protein CASSRSSSGAPSYEQYF.

This clonotype was detected many times. The chain has TRBV6-5 and TRBJ2-1; 10 bases align to TRBD1. In germline, CDR1 is MNHEY, CDR2 SVGAGI. Trimming cost V 6 bases and J 6 bases; bases outside gene matches: 2. The CDR3 totals 13 residues. In DNA form, the CDR3 reads TGTGCCAGCAGCCGGACAGGGGGCAATGAGCAGTTCTTC. Translating gives CASSRTGGNEQFF.

The chain joins TRBV28 to TRBJ2-4; 7 nucleotides agree with TRBD2. The CDR3 totals 14 residues. The trim removed 5 bases at V and 6 bases at J, leaving 7 bases unmatched. The germline CDR1 and CDR2 sequences are MDHEN and SYDVKM. The CDR3 reads CASSAAGTRNIQYF. The CDR3 bases are TGTGCCAGCAGTGCAGCGGGGACCCGAAACATTCAGTACTTC.

This rearrangement joins TRBV2 to TRBJ1-5; TRBD1 aligns across 10 bases. Germline V gene lookup returns CDR1 SNHLY and CDR2 FYNNEI. The CDR3 runs to 15 residues. With 4 bases clipped from V and 2 bases from J, the junction kept 2 bases outside the gene matches. The CDR3 sequence is CASSGQGAGNQPQHF. As DNA, the CDR3 is TGTGCCAGCAGTGGACAGGGGGCAGGCAATCAGCCCCAGCATTTT.

This clonotype has at least ten counts. J is TRBJ2-1 and V is TRBV27; 9 nucleotides line up with TRBD1. Unmatched junction bases numbered 6, after V lost 10 bases and J lost 8 bases. The CDR3 sequence is 12 residues long. Germline lookup yields CDR1 MNHEY and CDR2 SMNVEV (reference sequence). CDR3 DNA sequence: TGTGCCACCAGGGACAGGGTCCATGAGCAGTTCTTC. Amino acid sequence: CATRDRVHEQFF.

In this sample, this clonotype turned up a few times. This chain uses TRBV12-3 or TRBV12-4 with TRBJ2-1, with 10 nucleotides matching TRBD2. Trimming took 6 bases from V and 7 from J; bases not matched to a gene: 15. The CDR3 loop spans 17 amino acids. CDR3 bases: TGTGCCAGCAGCCCCGGCATACTAGCGGGGATGGGAAATGAGCAGTTCTTC. Translating it yields CASSPGILAGMGNEQFF.

The V gene is TRBV12-3 or TRBV12-4, the J gene TRBJ2-2, with D perhaps matching TRBD1 (5 bases). V was clipped by 6 bases and J by 4 bases, with 18 bases between them. This CDR3 has 16 residues. Here the CDR3 DNA reads TGTGCCAGCAGGAACCAACCACAGGCCGTCACCGGGGAGCTGTTTTTT. This codes for CASRNQPQAVTGELFF.

The chain has TRBV28 and TRBJ1-3, with 7 bases aligning to TRBD1. The CDR3 has 15 residues. CDR1 and CDR2 (germline): MDHEN, SYDVKM. V was clipped by 4 bases and J by 4 bases; unmatched bases: 7. CDR3 residues: CASSSTADRGNTIYF. CDR3 in DNA: TGTGCCAGCAGTTCTACCGCGGACAGGGGAAACACCATATATTTT. The full variable domain, in which reference TRBV28 and TRBJ1-3 provide the parts outside the CDR3, is DVKVTQSSRYLVKRTGEKVFLECVQDMDHENMFWYRQDPGLGLRLIYFSYDVKMKEKGDIPEGYSVSREKKERFSLILESASTNQTSMYLCASSSTADRGNTIYFGEGSWLTVV.

The chain joins TRBV28 to TRBJ2-4, with D perhaps TRBD1 or TRBD2 (5 bases each). The V end was cut by 5 bases, the J end by 2 bases, with 13 bases between. The CDR3 has 15 residues. CDR1 is MDHEN, CDR2 SYDVKM, per germline. The CDR3 bases are TGTGCCAGCAGTAGCCCCGGGGCCCCCAAAAACATTCAGTACTTC. As protein: CASSSPGAPKNIQYF.

This clonotype was observed many times. The chain is built from TRBV19 and TRBJ1-6; D is possibly TRBD1 (5 bases). This CDR3 is built from 14 residues. The V end lost 10 bases, the J end lost 7 bases, and 17 bases lay between the germline ends. CDR1 and CDR2 from the germline V gene are LNHDA and SQIVND (reference sequence). This CDR3 reads CATRDGLWNSPLHF. The CDR3 nucleotides read TGTGCCACCCGGGACGGCCTATGGAATTCACCCCTCCACTTT.

This rearrangement joins TRBV28 to TRBJ2-3, with D possibly matching TRBD2 (6 bases). Trimming took off 4 bases at V and 5 bases at J, with 7 bases between the two ends. Germline V lookup: CDR1 MDHEN, CDR2 SYDVKM. The length of the CDR3 is 12 residues. The CDR3 sequence is CASSWGLDTQYF. CDR3 DNA sequence: TGTGCCAGCAGTTGGGGACTAGATACGCAGTATTTT.

The chain links TRBV6-5 to TRBJ1-1; tentatively, D is TRBD1 (6 bases). Per the germline V gene, CDR1 is MNHEY and CDR2 is SVGAGI. The length of the CDR3 is 17 residues. The V end lost 6 bases, the J end lost 0 bases, and 20 bases lay between the germline ends. The CDR3 DNA reads as TGTGCCAGCAGGGGACAAAGGACGTTATTACTGAACACTGAAGCTTTCTTT. This translates into CASRGQRTLLLNTEAFF.

This clonotype has a handful of counts. V usage is TRBV6-2 or TRBV6-3 and J usage is TRBJ2-2, with 9 bases aligning to TRBD2. J was trimmed by 3 bases and V by 8 bases; bases with no gene match: 10. CDR3 length: 16 amino acids. Germline V CDR1 and CDR2: MNHEY, SVGEGT. The CDR3 here is CASFSTTSGHTGELFF. In DNA form, the CDR3 reads TGTGCCAGCTTTTCTACGACTAGCGGACACACCGGGGAGCTGTTTTTT.

J is TRBJ1-1 and V is TRBV11-2; D perhaps matches TRBD1 (6 bases). Trimming took off 5 bases at V and 2 bases at J, with 15 bases between the two ends. CDR1 is SGHAT, CDR2 FQNNGV, per germline. The CDR3 spans 15 residues. The CDR3 is CASSGQTGANTEAFF. The DNA of the CDR3 is TGTGCCAGCAGCGGTCAGACAGGAGCCAACACTGAAGCTTTCTTT.

V and J are TRBV7-2 and TRBJ2-7; D is perhaps TRBD2 (5 bases). The length of the CDR3 is 12 residues. CDR1 is SGHTA and CDR2 is FQGNSA in the germline V gene. V was trimmed by 3 bases and J by 4 bases, leaving 7 bases between them. The chain's CDR3 is CASSFWEYEQYF. The DNA for the CDR3 is TGTGCCAGCAGCTTCTGGGAGTACGAGCAGTACTTC.

The chain recombines TRBV6-5 with TRBJ2-7; 7 nucleotides agree with TRBD2. V lost 6 bases and J lost 5; bases outside the gene matches: 10. The CDR3 extends over 14 amino acids. From germline, CDR1 is MNHEY and CDR2 SVGAGI. The CDR3, as DNA: TGTGCCAGCAGCAGAGCGGGGCCAGTCGACGAGCAGTACTTC. It encodes CASSRAGPVDEQYF.

This clonotype was counted only a few times. V gene TRBV6-2 or TRBV6-3 combines with J gene TRBJ2-1; 8 nucleotides line up with TRBD1. This CDR3 region has 15 residues. Germline assignment: CDR1 MNHEY and CDR2 SVGEGT. Germline trimming cut 7 bases from V and 2 bases from J; bases unmatched to any gene: 7. CDR3 nucleotides: TGTGCCAGCACCGGACAGGGAAGAACCTACAATGAGCAGTTCTTC. As protein: CASTGQGRTYNEQFF.

This clonotype was seen ten or more times. The chain is built from TRBV6-1 and TRBJ1-2; D ambiguous. The CDR3 spans 11 residues. Trimming shortened V by 6 bases and J by 4 bases, and 6 bases separated the two germline ends. The germline CDR1 and CDR2 sequences are MNHNS and SASEGT. CDR3 bases: TGTGCCAGCAGGACCGGCTATGGCTACACCTTC. It specifies CASRTGYGYTF.